This record concerns one T cell receptor (beta chain) sequence. It lacks a known antigen. No base quality values were provided; no much bigger clone lies one nucleotide off. These data are taken from a study of blood T cell repertoires in COVID-19 (dated by TCRdb to the early 2020s). Study-wide context: Samples from collaborators originated in the United States, Italy and Spain and spanned both the acute and convalescent phases of COVID-19. Where available, HLA class I and class II types were taken from metadata supplied by the sample provider and were not determined by assay-based typing. The sample metadata nearly always contained a de-identified subject ID, COVID-19 status, age in years and sex. The prospective study material was composed of cDNA or gDNA derived from T cells, B-cell-depleted T cells, or PBMCs. Samples were obtained from the ongoing ImmuneRACE study (first 160 participants) and from some 1,200 subjects provided by 6 global collaborators. The dataset comprised deeply sampled blood TCRbeta repertoires from subjects exposed to, actively infected with, or recovered from COVID-19. The repertoires were released in a freely available public database meant as a resource for research on the immune response to SARS-CoV-2. Findings and caveats that apply to the study as a whole: How much clinical and demographic metadata was included differed by source and by participant, and the metadata was provided uncurated.

Trimming leaves V shorter by 3 bases and J shorter by 7 bases, with the junction holding 7 bases beyond the gene matches. The CDR3 runs 14 residues from the cysteine to the phenylalanine. Kept here is only the CDR3 DNA, which spans 42 bases and is read in frame from base 1. Based on the germline V gene, the CDR1 and CDR2 sequences are SGDLS and YYNGEE. TCRbeta CDR3 regions were amplified from genomic DNA using the immunoSEQ Assay, a bias-controlled multiplex PCR. On the study's bioinformatics: Nucleated cell counts per sample were estimated from amplification of reference gene primers within the assay. To quantify the absolute abundance of each unique TCRbeta CDR3 rearrangement, sequence reads were collapsed and filtered. For each sample, productive Simpson clonality was calculated as the square root of Simpson's diversity index over productive rearrangements. The source is immuneACCESS, and TCRdb retained only in-frame sequences with V and J called. Part of the clones is not carried over; for the studies checked, unresolved V genes explain less than half of this, and the remainder is unexplained. V, J and clone size are taken as reported in that table, and D and trimming were inferred from the DNA itself. The sample table lists 200,000 to 250,000 clones, around 82% of them with a count of one. The leading ten clones occupy around 5.1% of the sample.

Each collaborating institution followed its own protocols to collect whole blood in K2EDTA tubes. For TCRbeta analysis, collaborator samples were shipped as frozen whole blood, as isolated PBMCs, or as DNA extracted from either sample type. This chain joins TRBV9 to TRBJ2-5; the junction holds 9 bases that match TRBD1. This sequence was found in a woman aged 70-85 years with acute or convalescent COVID-19. Sequencing input: peripheral blood. The CDR3 corresponds to CASSAGQGSVTQYF. The sequence in DNA is TGTGCCAGCAGCGCAGGACAGGGGTCGGTGACCCAGTACTTC.